Listed here is a single TCR beta chain. The sample is drawn from a study of technical replicates of blood from a few donors. The data were produced by immunoSEQ multiplex PCR, yet TCRdb's version contains in-frame clones alone and is incomplete. In the table there are 83,000 or so clones, 85% to 95% of which are singletons. Germline CDR1 and CDR2: MDHEN and SYDVKM. The V end lost 4 bases, the J end lost 2 bases, and 16 bases lay between the germline ends. This CDR3 has 16 amino acids. The chain joins TRBV28 to TRBJ2-3; perhaps TRBD1 as D (5 bases). The sequence was collected from a human donor in good health. Sequenced material: T cells isolated from PBMCs. This CDR3 reads CASSSPGIESTDTQYF. The CDR3, as DNA: TGTGCCAGCAGTTCCCCAGGGATTGAGTCCACAGATACGCAGTATTTT.